The rows below give T cell receptor beta chains drawn from one sample of a study of cytomegalovirus exposure and HLA in healthy donors. Produced via immunoSEQ multiplex PCR; TCRdb's table is partial and in-frame only. The data contain 150,000 to 160,000 clones, 75% to 90% of them singletons. Sequenced input: PBMCs. All receptors come from a man aged 18 to 35 in good health and CMV-seropositive. The conserved cysteine and the conserved F or W are not part of the CDR3 here.

TRBJ1-2	TRBV5-1	ASTRTGGRNIYGYT
TRBJ1-2	TRBV18	ASSPPGRRLYGYT
TRBJ2-7	TRBV4-1	ASSQPGQARYEQY
TRBJ1-2	TRBV27	ASSSPGWRGYT
TRBJ2-1	TRBV27	ASWWSTSYNEQF
TRBJ1-2	TRBV2	ASIYRALNYGYT
TRBJ2-7	TRBV6-5	ASSSGTGNKYEQY
TRBJ1-2	TRBV6-5	ASSYSIVGAHGYT
TRBJ1-2	TRBV7-9	ASSHPMDSGNYGYT
TRBJ1-5	TRBV4-3	ASSHRQGRNQPQH
TRBJ2-5	TRBV2	ASKQSSGGETQY
TRBJ1-4	TRBV28	ASSTVATNEKLF
TRBJ2-5	TRBV5-1	ASSPAGPGETQY
TRBJ1-5	TRBV27	ASSPTDRGQNQPQH
TRBJ2-7	TRBV12-5	ASGKGLSYEQY
TRBJ1-1	TRBV27	ASSLAGTWNTEAF
TRBJ1-2	TRBV6-5	ASSPRDFLSYT
TRBJ2-7	TRBV18	ASSPRGGGASTYEQY